Listed below are T cell receptor beta chains from one sample, sequenced in a study of PD-L1 blockade in urothelial cancer. Measured with immunoSEQ multiplex PCR; TCRdb has only the in-frame clones, and not every one. The sample lists more than 60,000 clones, around nine tenths seen once, with around 11% in the top ten. The sample here was PBMCs, taken around atezolizumab (anti-PD-L1) treatment. These receptors were obtained from a man in his 60s with urothelial cancer. CDR3s include the opening cysteine and the closing phenylalanine or tryptophan. The D gene is left open where the match is weak. Clone size, where shown, is once, few, many, or a class for clones that have expanded.

cdr3_aa: CAWRLRGWDGYTF
cdr3_nt: TGTGCCTGGAGGTTACGGGGATGGGATGGCTACACCTTC
v_call: TRBV30
d_call: .
clone_size: .
j_call: TRBJ1-2

cdr3_aa: CASSTRDREFPYGYTF
cdr3_nt: TGTGCCAGCTCAACCCGGGACAGGGAGTTCCCTTATGGCTACACCTTC
v_call: TRBV18
d_call: TRBD1
clone_size: .
j_call: TRBJ1-2

cdr3_aa: CASRQGLDGETQYF
cdr3_nt: TGTGCCAGCAGACAAGGACTAGACGGGGAGACCCAGTACTTC
v_call: TRBV27
d_call: TRBD2
clone_size: .
j_call: TRBJ2-5

cdr3_aa: CASSVQGQAEAFF
cdr3_nt: TGCGCCAGCAGCGTACAGGGTCAAGCTGAAGCTTTCTTT
v_call: TRBV5-1
d_call: .
clone_size: once
j_call: TRBJ1-1

cdr3_aa: CASSQDLGQGGYEQYF
cdr3_nt: TGCGCCAGCAGCCAAGATCTTGGGCAGGGAGGGTACGAGCAGTACTTC
v_call: TRBV4-1
d_call: TRBD2
clone_size: .
j_call: TRBJ2-7

cdr3_aa: CASSEALRGVYEQYF
cdr3_nt: TGTGCCAGCAGTGAAGCACTTCGGGGGGTCTACGAGCAGTACTTC
v_call: TRBV6-1
d_call: TRBD2
clone_size: .
j_call: TRBJ2-7

cdr3_aa: CAIRAGDRILNLIYTF
cdr3_nt: TGTGCCATAAGAGCAGGTGACAGAATATTAAACCTGATCTACACCTTC
v_call: TRBV6-6
d_call: .
clone_size: .
j_call: TRBJ1-2

cdr3_aa: CAISVLGSSYNEQFF
cdr3_nt: TGTGCCATCAGTGTACTCGGGAGCTCCTACAATGAGCAGTTCTTC
v_call: TRBV10-3
d_call: .
clone_size: .
j_call: TRBJ2-1

cdr3_aa: CASSSRGGYGYTF
cdr3_nt: TGCGCCAGCAGCTCCAGGGGAGGGTATGGCTACACCTTC
v_call: TRBV5-1
d_call: .
clone_size: once
j_call: TRBJ1-2

cdr3_aa: CATSRAGQGHYEQYF
cdr3_nt: TGTGCCACCAGCAGAGCCGGACAGGGGCACTACGAGCAGTACTTC
v_call: TRBV15
d_call: TRBD1
clone_size: .
j_call: TRBJ2-7

cdr3_aa: CASRLATRQGGELAKNIQYF
cdr3_nt: TGTGCAAGTCGCTTAGCCACGCGACAGGGGGGGGAACTAGCCAAAAACATTCAGTACTTC
v_call: TRBV12-2
d_call: .
clone_size: .
j_call: TRBJ2-4

cdr3_aa: CASSKWASGLRDLNEQFF
cdr3_nt: TGTGCCAGCAGCAAATGGGCTAGTGGGTTGAGGGATTTAAATGAGCAGTTCTTC
v_call: TRBV21-1
d_call: .
clone_size: .
j_call: TRBJ2-1

cdr3_aa: CASSPTQGWGNTQYF
cdr3_nt: TGTGCCAGCAGTCCCACCCAGGGGTGGGGAAATACGCAGTATTTT
v_call: TRBV11-2
d_call: .
clone_size: .
j_call: TRBJ2-3

cdr3_aa: CASSRGLAGGPGTQYF
cdr3_nt: TGTGCCAGCTCCCGCGGACTAGCGGGGGGGCCAGGGACCCAGTACTTC
v_call: TRBV18
d_call: TRBD2
clone_size: .
j_call: TRBJ2-5

cdr3_aa: CASSPGVVQYF
cdr3_nt: TGTGCCAGCAGCCCTGGAGTAGTTCAGTACTTC
v_call: TRBV11-2
d_call: .
clone_size: .
j_call: TRBJ2-4

cdr3_aa: CASSSTSGSAETQYF
cdr3_nt: TGTGCCAGCAGTTCGACTAGCGGGAGTGCAGAGACCCAGTACTTC
v_call: TRBV28
d_call: TRBD2
clone_size: .
j_call: TRBJ2-5

cdr3_aa: CASSPGLAGGETQYF
cdr3_nt: TGCGCCAGCAGCCCGGGACTAGCGGGAGGGGAGACCCAGTACTTC
v_call: TRBV5-1
d_call: TRBD2
clone_size: .
j_call: TRBJ2-5

cdr3_aa: CASSWGGTTFNTGELFF
cdr3_nt: TGCGCCAGCAGCTGGGGGGGGACGACGTTCAACACCGGGGAGCTGTTTTTT
v_call: TRBV5-1
d_call: TRBD2
clone_size: .
j_call: TRBJ2-2

cdr3_aa: CASSRGTGSVLTYEQYF
cdr3_nt: TGTGCCAGCAGCAGGGGGACAGGGTCGGTACTTACCTACGAGCAGTACTTC
v_call: TRBV11-2
d_call: TRBD1
clone_size: once
j_call: TRBJ2-7

cdr3_aa: CASSPPQGSHYGYTF
cdr3_nt: TGTGCCAGCAGCCCACCCCAGGGGTCACACTATGGCTACACCTTC
v_call: TRBV7-8
d_call: .
clone_size: .
j_call: TRBJ1-2

cdr3_aa: CASSVASGAYNSPLHF
cdr3_nt: TGTGCCAGCAGCGTAGCCTCAGGGGCCTATAATTCACCCCTCCACTTT
v_call: TRBV9
d_call: .
clone_size: many
j_call: TRBJ1-6

cdr3_aa: CASSIRPSDSDTQYF
cdr3_nt: TGTGCCAGTAGTATTAGGCCTAGTGATTCAGATACGCAGTATTTT
v_call: TRBV19
d_call: .
clone_size: once
j_call: TRBJ2-3

cdr3_aa: CASSSASEFGELFF
cdr3_nt: TGCGCCAGCAGCTCCGCGAGCGAATTCGGGGAGCTGTTTTTT
v_call: TRBV5-1
d_call: .
clone_size: once
j_call: TRBJ2-2

cdr3_aa: CASSLAFGRVEYF
cdr3_nt: TGTGCCAGCAGCTTAGCTTTCGGGAGGGTCGAGTACTTC
v_call: TRBV7-2
d_call: TRBD2
clone_size: .
j_call: TRBJ2-7

cdr3_aa: CSAAGGAGRYDEQFF
cdr3_nt: TGCAGCGCCGCGGGGGGGGCAGGGAGGTACGATGAGCAGTTCTTC
v_call: TRBV29-1
d_call: TRBD2
clone_size: .
j_call: TRBJ2-1

cdr3_aa: CASSFTSGPSSYNEQFF
cdr3_nt: TGCGCCAGCAGCTTTACGTCTGGGCCGAGCTCCTACAATGAGCAGTTCTTC
v_call: TRBV5-1
d_call: .
clone_size: few
j_call: TRBJ2-1

cdr3_aa: CASSRIGTPDNEQFF
cdr3_nt: TGTGCCAGCAGCCGGATCGGGACACCTGACAATGAGCAGTTCTTC
v_call: TRBV5-4
d_call: .
clone_size: .
j_call: TRBJ2-1